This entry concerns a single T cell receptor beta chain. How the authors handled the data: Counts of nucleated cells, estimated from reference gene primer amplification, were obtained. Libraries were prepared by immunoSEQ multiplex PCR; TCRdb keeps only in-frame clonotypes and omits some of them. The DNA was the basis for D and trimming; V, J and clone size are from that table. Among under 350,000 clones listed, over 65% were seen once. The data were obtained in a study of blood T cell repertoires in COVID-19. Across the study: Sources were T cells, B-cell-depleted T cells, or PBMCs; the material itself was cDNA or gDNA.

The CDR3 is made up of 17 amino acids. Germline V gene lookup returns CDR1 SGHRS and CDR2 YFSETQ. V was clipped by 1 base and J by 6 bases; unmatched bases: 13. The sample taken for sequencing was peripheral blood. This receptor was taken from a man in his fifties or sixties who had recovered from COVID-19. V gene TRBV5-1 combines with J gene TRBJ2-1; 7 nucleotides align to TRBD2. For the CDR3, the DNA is TGCGCCAGCAGCTTGACCCCGGCGGGGGAGGGAAGCAATGAGCAGTTCTTC. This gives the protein CASSLTPAGEGSNEQFF.